A single sample gave rise to the 5 T cell receptor beta chains below, sequenced in a study of PD-1 blockade in classical Hodgkin lymphoma. Time point of the sample: cycle 4 day 1 (C4D1), after six to seven weeks of nivolumab. Every patient relapsed after autologous stem cell transplantation, and brentuximab vedotin exposure varied. Produced via immunoSEQ multiplex PCR; TCRdb's table is partial and in-frame only. This table holds about 94,000 clones, 85% to 95% found once. Sequencing used peripheral blood mononuclear cells (PBMCs), obtained before the fourth cycle of nivolumab. Receptors originate from a human donor with classical Hodgkin lymphoma.

This clone appeared once. The chain carries TRBV28 and TRBJ1-2; a possible D gene is TRBD1 (5 bases). Germline V gives CDR1 MDHEN, CDR2 SYDVKM. Trimming took 2 bases from V and 4 from J, leaving 11 bases between them. The CDR3 is 14 amino acids. CDR3 loop: CASSLGALGYGYTF. CDR3 sequence (DNA): TGTGCCAGCAGTTTAGGGGCCCTGGGCTATGGCTACACCTTC.

The chain combines TRBV29-1 with TRBJ1-2, with 10 bases aligning to TRBD1. The CDR3 is 14 amino acids. The germline CDR1 and CDR2 sequences are SQVTM and ANQGSEA. V was pared by 3 bases and J by 9 bases, with 10 bases of the junction left unmatched. CDR3 nucleotide sequence: TGCAGCGTTGATCCGACAGGGGGCGATATAAGCTACACCTTC. It translates to CSVDPTGGDISYTF.

The gene calls are TRBV4-2 and TRBJ2-7; 9 nucleotides align to TRBD2. Germline V gene lookup returns CDR1 LGHNA and CDR2 YNFKEQ. V gave up 4 bases and J gave up 4 bases; unmatched junction bases: 11. This CDR3 is built from 16 residues. The CDR3 spells CASSPGEAGGSYEQYF. The DNA for the CDR3 is TGTGCCAGCAGCCCCGGAGAAGCGGGAGGCTCGTACGAGCAGTACTTC.

This chain links TRBV6-6 with TRBJ2-3; 8 bases fit TRBD2. Germline V gene data show CDR1 as MNHNY and CDR2 as SVGAGI (reference sequence). The CDR3 totals 13 residues. The trim removed 10 bases at V and 0 bases at J, leaving 3 bases unmatched. The CDR3: CATGGASTDTQYF. The CDR3 DNA follows: TGTGCCACGGGAGGGGCTAGCACAGATACGCAGTATTTT.

The V gene is TRBV7-8, the J gene TRBJ1-1; D unresolved. The CDR3 consists of 14 residues. Between the trimmed V and J ends, which lost 2 bases and 2 bases, there was a span of 9 bases. The V gene's germline CDR1 is SGHVS and CDR2 FQNEAQ. CDR3 sequence: CASSLRTVNTEAFF. Written as DNA, the CDR3 is TGTGCCAGCAGCTTACGGACGGTTAACACTGAAGCTTTCTTT. Full variable domain (rest looked up from reference TRBV7-8 and TRBJ1-1): GAGVSQSPRYKVAKRGQDVALRCDPISGHVSLFWYQQALGQGPEFLTYFQNEAQLDKSGLPSDRFFAERPEGSVSTLKIQRTQQEDSAVYLCASSLRTVNTEAFFGQGTRLTVV.